Sequencing of this T cell receptor beta chain was carried out in a study of T cells in Graves' hyperthyroidism and ophthalmopathy. With V trimmed by 3 bases and J by 7 bases, 17 bases remained unmatched. CDR1 is MGHDK, CDR2 SYGVNS, per germline. This CDR3 is built from 18 residues. Authors of the study amplified TCR beta CDR3 regions from RNA transcripts. HTBI primers were employed in a first-round RT-PCR of the TCR CDR3. TCRdb re-derived calls from the multiplex PCR reads in MiXCR, one entry per CDR3 protein. The data hold hundreds of thousands of distinct CDR3 sequences, with around 16% observed a single time.

Material: blood. The source of this sequence is a woman between 18 and 29 years old with Graves' hyperthyroidism. The chain uses TRBV25-1 and TRBJ2-1, with 8 bases lining up with TRBD2. This CDR3 is CASSDTLGGTRVFNEQFF. The CDR3 nucleotides are TGTGCCAGCAGTGACACATTGGGGGGGACTAGGGTCTTTAATGAGCAGTTCTTC.